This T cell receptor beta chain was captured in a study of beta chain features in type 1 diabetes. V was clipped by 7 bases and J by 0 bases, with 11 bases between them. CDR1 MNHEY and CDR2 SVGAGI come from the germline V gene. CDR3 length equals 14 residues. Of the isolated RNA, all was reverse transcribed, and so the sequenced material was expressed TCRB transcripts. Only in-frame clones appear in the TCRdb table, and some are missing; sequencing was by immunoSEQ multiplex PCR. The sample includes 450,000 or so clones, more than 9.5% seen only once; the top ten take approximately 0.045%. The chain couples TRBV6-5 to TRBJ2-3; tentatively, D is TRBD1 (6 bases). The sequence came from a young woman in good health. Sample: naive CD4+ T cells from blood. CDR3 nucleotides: TGTGCCAGCAAATTGGGGGCTAGCACAGATACGCAGTATTTT. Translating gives CASKLGASTDTQYF.